This T cell receptor (beta chain) came from a study of OX40 agonist ivuxolimab in advanced cancers. Study context: Patients were around 83% male with ages roughly 20 to 90, mean 60.

V lost 1 base, J lost 5 bases, and 7 bases stayed unmatched. Germline V CDR1 and CDR2: SGHTA, FQGTGA. The CDR3 has 16 residues. This clone has just a few counts. Method: immunoSEQ multiplex PCR; TCRdb's copy keeps in-frame clones and lacks some. The sample lists 70,000 to 95,000 clones, 88% seen once, with around 2.8% in the top ten. The TCR was taken from an adult with an advanced solid tumor such as melanoma, head and neck, liver or kidney cancer. The chain couples TRBV7-3 to TRBJ2-2, with 7 nucleotides matching TRBD1. The sample in question was CD4+ or CD8+ T cells sorted from blood, obtained in a trial of the OX40 agonist ivuxolimab. CDR3 bases: TGTGCCAGCAGCTTAAGGGGTGACAGGGTTACCGGGGAGCTGTTTTTT. Translating it yields CASSLRGDRVTGELFF.